This entry lists 26 T cell receptor beta chains sequenced from one sample in a study of cytomegalovirus exposure and HLA in healthy donors. The PCR made use of 60 Vbeta and 13 Jbeta primers. TCRdb's copy holds only in-frame clones and misses some; the assay was immunoSEQ multiplex PCR. The profile shows 85,000 to 100,000 clones, 70% to 90% of them singletons. Sequencing input: PBMCs. The receptors stem from a woman aged 18-29 years in good health and CMV-seropositive.

This clone was detected a few times. The chain uses TRBV5-6 and TRBJ1-4; the D is unclear. The CDR3 length is 16 residues. Per the germline V gene, CDR1 is SGHDT and CDR2 is YYEEEE. Trimming removed 4 bases from V and 5 bases from J, with 18 bases in between. The CDR3: CASSPRGDVTNEKLFF. Written as DNA, the CDR3 is TGTGCCAGCAGCCCACGCGGAGACGTAACCAATGAAAAACTGTTTTTT.

J is TRBJ1-1 and V is TRBV25-1, with D unclear. Deletions cut 3 bases from V and 2 bases from J, with 13 bases between. The CDR3 is 15 amino acids. The germline gives CDR1 MGHDK, CDR2 SYGVNS. The CDR3 DNA reads as TGTGCCAGCAGTGAGAGGTCTCTAGGAAACACTGAAGCTTTCTTT. This encodes CASSERSLGNTEAFF. The full variable domain, rest sourced from reference TRBV25-1 and TRBJ1-1, is EADIYQTPRYLVIGTGKKITLECSQTMGHDKMYWYQQDPGMELHLIHYSYGVNSTEKGDLSSESTVSRIRTEHFPLTLESARPSHTSQYLCASSERSLGNTEAFFGQGTRLTVV.

The genes are TRBV28 and TRBJ2-7; tentative D call: TRBD2 (6 bases). This CDR3 comprises 16 residues. In germline, CDR1 is MDHEN, CDR2 SYDVKM. V lost 6 bases, J lost 3 bases, and 21 bases lay in between. The CDR3 sequence is CASSLPGRIPYYEQYF. As DNA, the CDR3 is TGTGCCAGCAGCCTTCCCGGGAGAATCCCCTACTACGAGCAGTACTTC. Full variable domain (outside the CDR3, taken from reference TRBV28 and TRBJ2-7): DVKVTQSSRYLVKRTGEKVFLECVQDMDHENMFWYRQDPGLGLRLIYFSYDVKMKEKGDIPEGYSVSREKKERFSLILESASTNQTSMYLCASSLPGRIPYYEQYFGPGTRLTVT.

This clone was seen a few times. This chain connects TRBV18 to TRBJ2-7; TRBD2 aligns across 7 bases. Germline CDR1 reads KGHSH; CDR2 reads LQKENI. The CDR3 has 15 amino acids. V was clipped by 1 base and J by 1 base; unmatched bases: 4. CDR3: CASSPQGRESYEQYF. The CDR3 DNA reads TGTGCCAGCTCACCACAGGGGCGGGAGTCCTACGAGCAGTACTTC.

J is TRBJ2-3 and V is TRBV2; TRBD1 matches 9 bases. This CDR3 contains 14 residues. With V trimmed by 6 bases and J by 0 bases, 1 base remained unmatched. Germline-derived CDR1 and CDR2 are SNHLY and FYNNEI. The CDR3 DNA reads TGTGCCAGCAGCGGACAGGGGAGCACAGATACGCAGTATTTT. It translates to CASSGQGSTDTQYF.

J is TRBJ1-1 and V is TRBV6-1, with no clear D. CDR3 size: 14 residues. Germline values: CDR1 MNHNS, CDR2 SASEGT. The V gene lost 1 base and the J gene lost 1 base, with 7 bases spanning the gap. The CDR3 nucleotides are TGTGCCAGCAGTGAAGGCATCAGGAACACTGAAGCTTTCTTT. Its translation is CASSEGIRNTEAFF.

The chain carries TRBV30 and TRBJ1-1; D is uncertain. The CDR3 spans 13 residues. Germline V gives CDR1 GTSNPN, CDR2 SVGIG (reference sequence). V was trimmed by 1 base and J by 1 base, leaving 7 bases between them. Here the CDR3 reads CAWSGNRNTEAFF. The CDR3 DNA reads as TGTGCCTGGAGTGGAAACAGGAACACTGAAGCTTTCTTT.

The chain joins TRBV4-2 to TRBJ2-3, with a possible D match to TRBD1 (6 bases). V was clipped by 0 bases and J by 3 bases, with 10 bases between them. Per the germline V gene, CDR1 is LGHNA and CDR2 is YNFKEQ. This CDR3 has 15 residues. DNA for the CDR3: TGTGCCAGCAGCCAAGATCGTCAGGGGACAGATACGCAGTATTTT. It translates to CASSQDRQGTDTQYF.

With respect to this clone: One end of the junction fails to match germline, which may point to a read error. The chain recombines TRBV6-1 with TRBJ1-1, with a tentative D call TRBD1 (6 bases). The CDR3 runs to 15 residues. Germline values: CDR1 MNHNS, CDR2 SASEGT. In DNA, the CDR3 is TGTGCCAGCAGTGAAGGGGGCGGGGGACACACCGAAGCTTTCTTT. Protein sequence: CASSEGGGGHTEAFF.

V gene TRBV4-1 combines with J gene TRBJ2-3; possible D gene TRBD1, 6 bases. Trimming stripped 4 bases from V and 2 bases from J, with 10 bases between. Looked up from germline, CDR1 is MGHRA and CDR2 is YSYEKL. The CDR3 is 14 residues long. The CDR3 sequence is CASSPQGPTDTQYF. CDR3 sequence (DNA): TGCGCCAGCAGCCCCCAGGGGCCCACAGATACGCAGTATTTT.

The chain joins TRBV5-1 to TRBJ1-2, with TRBD1 as a possible D gene (5 bases). The CDR3 is made up of 13 amino acids. Germline V gene lookup returns CDR1 SGHRS and CDR2 YFSETQ. Between the trimmed V and J ends, which lost 4 bases and 4 bases, there was a span of 11 bases. CDR3 bases: TGCGCCAGCAGCCAGACAGTAACCTATGGCTACACCTTC. Translated: CASSQTVTYGYTF.

The rearrangement uses TRBV30 and TRBJ1-2; D perhaps matches TRBD1 (6 bases). The V and J ends lost 5 bases and 8 bases respectively, with 27 bases between them. The CDR3 extends over 16 amino acids. Germline lookup yields CDR1 GTSNPN and CDR2 SVGIG (reference sequence). The CDR3 DNA sequence: TGTGCCTGGGGGGGGGTGCCCACAGGACAGCAGGGGGGCTACACCTTC. This sequence encodes CAWGGVPTGQQGGYTF.

The chain links TRBV7-9 to TRBJ1-6, with 9 bases aligning to TRBD1. The CDR3 runs to 17 residues. Germline V gene lookup returns CDR1 SEHNR and CDR2 FQNEAQ (reference sequence). The V gene end was trimmed by 2 bases and the J gene end by 11 bases; junction bases not matched to a gene: 13. CDR3 loop: CASSLRARTGELAPLHF. CDR3 in DNA: TGTGCCAGCAGCTTACGGGCCCGGACAGGGGAGTTGGCACCCCTCCACTTT.

The genes are TRBV5-4 and TRBJ1-2; 9 bases align to TRBD1. Unmatched junction bases numbered 5, after V lost 4 bases and J lost 1 base. The CDR3 contains 15 residues. Germline loops: CDR1 SGHNT, CDR2 YYREEE (reference sequence). CDR3 nucleotides: TGTGCCAGCAGCCCGGGACAGGGAGTTAACTATGGCTACACCTTC. Its protein is CASSPGQGVNYGYTF.

This chain joins TRBV25-1 and TRBJ2-1, with 8 bases lining up with TRBD2. Germline V gene lookup returns CDR1 MGHDK and CDR2 SYGVNS. V lost 4 bases, J lost 9 bases, and 17 bases stayed unmatched. There are 17 residues in the CDR3. The CDR3 nucleotides read TGTGCCAGCAGTGTAAATAGCGGGATAAACCCGGAGGGTGAGCAGTTCTTC. Its protein is CASSVNSGINPEGEQFF.

The chain joins TRBV6-1 to TRBJ1-5; TRBD1 is a possible D gene (5 bases). Germline CDR1 and CDR2: MNHNS and SASEGT. This CDR3 spans 13 amino acids. The ends were cut back, 2 bases at V and 6 bases at J, with 8 bases in the middle. The DNA for the CDR3 is TGTGCCAGCAGTGAAAGGGGCCCTCAGCCCCAGCATTTT. Protein: CASSERGPQPQHF.

This chain connects TRBV19 to TRBJ1-2; TRBD1 might be the D (5 bases). This CDR3 spans 14 amino acids. Deletions cut 6 bases from V and 1 base from J, with 12 bases between. CDR1 and CDR2 from the germline V gene are LNHDA and SQIVND (reference sequence). Here the CDR3 reads CASRGTGVNYGYTF. In DNA form, the CDR3 reads TGTGCCAGTAGAGGGACGGGGGTTAACTATGGCTACACCTTC. The entire variable domain, with the rest obtained from reference TRBV19 and TRBJ1-2, is as follows: DGGITQSPKYLFRKEGQNVTLSCEQNLNHDAMYWYRQDPGQGLRLIYYSQIVNDFQKGDIAEGYSVSREKKESFPLTVTSAQKNPTAFYLCASRGTGVNYGYTFGSGTRLTVV.

This clone was detected once. The rearrangement uses TRBV5-1 and TRBJ2-7; tentatively, D is TRBD1 (6 bases). The V gene lost 1 base and the J gene lost 2 bases, with 10 bases spanning the gap. Germline CDR1 is SGHRS and CDR2 is YFSETQ. The CDR3 is 14 amino acids. The CDR3 loop reads CASSLQDRPYEQYF. In DNA form, the CDR3 reads TGCGCCAGCAGCTTGCAGGACAGACCCTACGAGCAGTACTTC.

This chain joins TRBV2 and TRBJ2-2, with TRBD1 matching over 7 bases. Germline CDR1 and CDR2: SNHLY and FYNNEI. CDR3 length: 12 amino acids. V was pared by 7 bases and J by 6 bases, with 2 bases of the junction left unmatched. This chain's CDR3 is CASKDRSGELFF. The CDR3 coding sequence is TGTGCCAGCAAGGACAGGTCCGGGGAGCTGTTTTTT.

This clone was seen once. The J gene is TRBJ2-7, the V gene TRBV28; perhaps TRBD1 as D (5 bases). Germline CDR1 reads MDHEN; CDR2 reads SYDVKM. Trimming shortened V by 5 bases and J by 9 bases, and 11 bases separated the two germline ends. The CDR3 covers 11 residues. The CDR3 protein is CASSLRTRQYF. As DNA, the CDR3 is TGTGCCAGCAGTCTCAGGACACGGCAGTACTTC.

This clone has just one count. This chain links TRBV5-6 with TRBJ1-5; 8 nucleotides agree with TRBD1. CDR1 is SGHDT and CDR2 is YYEEEE in the germline V gene. The CDR3 spans 14 residues. V lost 3 bases, J lost 4 bases, and 3 bases stayed unmatched. For the CDR3, the DNA is TGTGCCAGCAGCTCGACAGGGGAAAATCAGCCCCAGCATTTT. Its protein is CASSSTGENQPQHF. The variable domain in full, with the rest retrieved from reference TRBV5-6 and TRBJ1-5, is DAGVTQSPTHLIKTRGQQVTLRCSPKSGHDTVSWYQQALGQGPQFIFQYYEEEERQRGNFPDRFSGHQFPNYSSELNVNALLLGDSALYLCASSSTGENQPQHFGDGTRLSIL.

The chain is built from TRBV28 and TRBJ2-7, with 9 bases identical to TRBD2. The CDR3 spans 17 residues. CDR1 MDHEN and CDR2 SYDVKM come from the germline V gene. V was clipped by 1 base and J by 2 bases; unmatched bases: 9. In nucleotides, the CDR3 is TGTGCCAGCAGTTTATCCCTGGGAGCGGGAGGCCCCTACGAGCAGTACTTC. Translating it yields CASSLSLGAGGPYEQYF. Based on the CDR3 plus reference TRBV28 and TRBJ2-7, the full variable domain is DVKVTQSSRYLVKRTGEKVFLECVQDMDHENMFWYRQDPGLGLRLIYFSYDVKMKEKGDIPEGYSVSREKKERFSLILESASTNQTSMYLCASSLSLGAGGPYEQYFGPGTRLTVT.

J is TRBJ1-3 and V is TRBV5-4; possible D gene TRBD1, 5 bases. The V gene lost 0 bases and the J gene lost 0 bases, with 19 bases spanning the gap. The germline gives CDR1 SGHNT, CDR2 YYREEE (reference sequence). This CDR3 spans 19 amino acids. CDR3: CASSLVGGTGRFSGNTIYF. The CDR3 nucleotides are TGTGCCAGCAGCTTGGTGGGAGGCACAGGACGGTTCTCTGGAAACACCATATATTTT.

The chain is built from TRBV6-5 and TRBJ1-6, with a possible D match to TRBD1 (5 bases). The germline gives CDR1 MNHEY, CDR2 SVGAGI. The ends were cut back, 0 bases at V and 9 bases at J, with 9 bases in the middle. The CDR3 has 14 residues. In DNA form, the CDR3 reads TGTGCCAGCAGTTACTCGCAGGGTGTTTCACCCCTCCACTTT. Amino acids: CASSYSQGVSPLHF.

This clone has just one count. The genes are TRBV28 and TRBJ1-2; D is ambiguous. The CDR3 contains 13 residues. Germline V gene sequence: CDR1 MDHEN, CDR2 SYDVKM. Trimming took 3 bases from V and 6 from J, leaving 11 bases between them. For the CDR3, the DNA is TGTGCCAGCAGTTTTGCTTCGCGAGATGGCTACACCTTC. It translates to CASSFASRDGYTF.

This chain links TRBV28 with TRBJ2-7; 7 nucleotides match TRBD1. The CDR3 totals 14 residues. The V gene's germline CDR1 is MDHEN and CDR2 SYDVKM. Trimming removed 7 bases from V and 2 bases from J; junction bases left unmatched: 8. The CDR3 spells CASTMTGSTYEQYF. The CDR3 nucleotides are TGTGCCAGCACAATGACAGGGAGTACCTACGAGCAGTACTTC.